The 26 T cell receptor beta chains below all came from one sample that was sequenced in a study of Ad26.COV2.S vaccination and SARS-CoV-2 variants. Treatment in this sample: approximately 18 received Ad26.COV2.S at low or high dose, single or two shots; about 5 received placebo; per-sample allocation not given. Sampling happened 63 days after the first vaccine or placebo injection. Clones were sequenced by immunoSEQ multiplex PCR, and TCRdb holds only the in-frame ones, with some missing. Altogether 430,000 or so clones are present, 85% to 90% being singletons, with the ten largest covering approximately 2.5%. The material was peripheral blood, obtained in a trial of Ad26.COV2.S vaccine versus placebo. These receptors were collected from a person aged 18 to 59 who received the Ad26.COV2.S COVID-19 vaccine or a placebo.

This chain joins TRBV6-5 and TRBJ1-3; D unresolved. Germline V gene lookup returns CDR1 MNHEY and CDR2 SVGAGI. V was clipped by 0 bases and J by 4 bases, with 10 bases between them. The CDR3 covers 15 residues. The CDR3 DNA sequence: TGTGCCAGCAGTTACTCCACCGCGGGCGGAAACACCATATATTTT. The encoded protein is CASSYSTAGGNTIYF.

This chain uses TRBV10-3 with TRBJ1-1, with 8 bases matching TRBD1. V shed 6 bases and J 1 base; nucleotides not matched to a gene: 10. The CDR3 has 16 amino acids. Germline V gives CDR1 ENHRY, CDR2 SYGVKD. Here the CDR3 DNA reads TGTGCCATCAGGAACTCTGCCGGGACAGGGAACACTGAAGCTTTCTTT. Translated, it gives CAIRNSAGTGNTEAFF.

Here the CDR3 DNA reads TGTGCCAGCGAAACAGGGGAGGAGCAGTTCTTC. It encodes CASETGEEQFF. This chain uses TRBV11-2 with TRBJ2-1; 7 bases match TRBD1. V shed 8 bases and J 10 bases; nucleotides not matched to a gene: 5. The CDR3 is 11 residues long. Germline CDR1 reads SGHAT; CDR2 reads FQNNGV.

This chain links TRBV28 with TRBJ1-2; possible D gene TRBD1, 5 bases. CDR3 size: 14 residues. The V gene's germline CDR1 is MDHEN and CDR2 SYDVKM. Trimming pared 3 bases from V and 2 bases from J, leaving 10 bases between. The CDR3 DNA is TGTGCCAGCAGTTTCTCGGGGGGGAACTATGGCTACACCTTC. It specifies CASSFSGGNYGYTF.

The chain carries TRBV28 and TRBJ1-3; D is uncertain. V lost 5 bases and J 0 bases, leaving 11 bases between the germline ends. This CDR3 has 15 residues. Looked up from germline, CDR1 is MDHEN and CDR2 is SYDVKM. The CDR3 bases are TGTGCCAGCAGTCTCTTAGATCTCTCTGGAAACACCATATATTTT. Its protein is CASSLLDLSGNTIYF.

This sequence joins TRBV7-2 and TRBJ1-1; D ambiguous. V dropped 2 bases and J dropped 3 bases, with 10 bases sitting between them. The germline V gene encodes CDR1 SGHTA and CDR2 FQGNSA. The CDR3 has 14 amino acids. The CDR3 DNA follows: TGTGCCAGCAGCTTAACCGGCATGGACACTGAAGCTTTCTTT. Its translation: CASSLTGMDTEAFF.

This chain links TRBV6-5 with TRBJ2-3; 8 bases align to TRBD2. Trimming removed 2 bases from V and 1 base from J; junction bases left unmatched: 5. CDR1 and CDR2 from the germline V gene are MNHEY and SVGAGI. CDR3 size: 16 residues. The CDR3 DNA follows: TGTGCCAGCAGTTACGAAGGGCGGGGGGGCACAGATACGCAGTATTTT. The encoded protein is CASSYEGRGGTDTQYF.

The chain has TRBV7-2 and TRBJ2-3; 11 bases agree with TRBD2. This CDR3 spans 17 amino acids. J was trimmed by 7 bases and V by 1 base; bases with no gene match: 10. Germline V gene lookup returns CDR1 SGHTA and CDR2 FQGNSA. The CDR3 DNA follows: TGTGCCAGCAGCTTAGTCCTGCTAGCGGGGGGTCCTAATACGCAGTATTTT. The encoded protein is CASSLVLLAGGPNTQYF.

This chain uses TRBV11-2 with TRBJ2-1; 9 bases map to TRBD2. The germline V gene has CDR1 SGHAT and CDR2 FQNNGV. With V trimmed by 6 bases and J by 7 bases, 22 bases remained unmatched. The CDR3 totals 19 residues. CDR3 amino acids: CASRPFSTMREGLENEQFF. CDR3 bases: TGTGCCAGCAGACCCTTTTCGACTATGCGGGAGGGCCTGGAGAATGAGCAGTTCTTC.

The gene calls are TRBV19 and TRBJ1-5; no definite D call. This CDR3 is built from 13 residues. Germline CDR1 LNHDA, CDR2 SQIVND (reference sequence). Trimming took 5 bases from V and 1 from J, leaving 6 bases between them. CDR3 in amino acids: CASSRGSNQPQHF. The CDR3 nucleotides read TGTGCCAGTAGTCGAGGCAGCAATCAGCCCCAGCATTTT.

This sequence joins TRBV18 and TRBJ2-5, with D tentatively TRBD1 (6 bases). Trimming removed 2 bases from V and 5 bases from J, with 9 bases in between. The germline gives CDR1 KGHSH, CDR2 LQKENI. This CDR3 is 13 amino acids long. The CDR3 here is CASSPGGDETQYF. The CDR3 DNA reads as TGTGCCAGCTCACCAGGGGGCGATGAGACCCAGTACTTC. Supplemented by reference TRBV18 and TRBJ2-5, the full variable domain reads NAGVMQNPRHLVRRRGQEARLRCSPMKGHSHVYWYRQLPEEGLKFMVYLQKENIIDESGMPKERFSAEFPKEGPSILRIQQVVRGDSAAYFCASSPGGDETQYFGPGTRLLVL.

The chain is built from TRBV28 and TRBJ1-1, with 7 bases matching TRBD1. The J segment lost 2 bases and the V segment lost 3 bases, leaving 9 bases of the junction unmatched. Germline CDR1 and CDR2: MDHEN and SYDVKM. The CDR3 spans 16 residues. CDR3 in DNA: TGTGCCAGCAGTTTGCCCCCCGGGACAGAAAACACTGAAGCTTTCTTT. It codes for CASSLPPGTENTEAFF.

The chain links TRBV4-3 to TRBJ1-2, with 9 bases lining up with TRBD1. Germline V CDR1 and CDR2: LGHNA, YSLEER. After removal of 3 bases from V and 4 bases from J, the junction contained 9 bases not matched to a gene. The CDR3 covers 16 residues. The CDR3 is CASSHEHRGLSYGYTF. DNA for the CDR3: TGCGCCAGCAGCCACGAGCACAGGGGGCTTAGCTATGGCTACACCTTC.

The chain has TRBV7-2 and TRBJ2-5; 11 bases map to TRBD2. Looked up from germline, CDR1 is SGHTA and CDR2 is FQGNSA. V dropped 0 bases and J dropped 7; count of bases not matched to a gene: 7. CDR3 length: 16 amino acids. The CDR3 DNA sequence: TGTGCCAGCAGCTTAGCTAGCGGGAGGGTCGGTCTGACCCAGTACTTC. The encoded protein is CASSLASGRVGLTQYF.

V gene TRBV14 combines with J gene TRBJ2-2; D gene unclear. The J call could be wrong; TRBJ1-3 is a better fit for the DNA end. Germline loops: CDR1 SGHDN, CDR2 FVKESK. The CDR3 runs to 13 residues. CDR3 in amino acids: CASSFGFGNTIYF. CDR3 nucleotides: TGTGCCAGCAGCTTCGGGTTTGGAAACACCATATATTTT.

The gene calls are TRBV10-3 and TRBJ2-7, with 8 positions matching TRBD1. V shed 6 bases, J shed 0 bases, and the junction held 7 bases outside the gene matches. The CDR3 covers 15 residues. CDR1 and CDR2 from the germline V gene are ENHRY and SYGVKD. The DNA of the CDR3 is TGTGCCATCAGCGACCGGGACAGGACCTCCTACGAGCAGTACTTC. This encodes CAISDRDRTSYEQYF.

This chain joins TRBV6-2 or TRBV6-3 and TRBJ1-4; D unresolved. The CDR3 covers 15 residues. Germline lookup yields CDR1 MNHEY and CDR2 SVGEGT. V dropped 6 bases and J dropped 7 bases, with 18 bases sitting between them. The CDR3 bases are TGTGCCAGCAGCCCTTGGAGCCTCCGAGGTGAAAAACTGTTTTTT. It codes for CASSPWSLRGEKLFF.

The chain is built from TRBV10-3 and TRBJ1-1; a weak D match, TRBD1 (5 bases). V was clipped by 8 bases and J by 4 bases, with 14 bases between them. Germline V gene sequence: CDR1 ENHRY, CDR2 SYGVKD. The CDR3 has 13 amino acids. The CDR3 DNA follows: TGTGCCATCGCGCGGGGGGTAGGCACTGAAGCTTTCTTT. As protein: CAIARGVGTEAFF.

J is TRBJ2-2 and V is TRBV7-9; D is possibly TRBD1 (5 bases). The germline CDR1 and CDR2 sequences are SEHNR and FQNEAQ (reference sequence). This CDR3 contains 15 residues. V was shortened by 3 bases and J by 2 bases, with 10 bases between the two germline ends. The DNA for the CDR3 is TGTGCCAGCAGCTTCCCGACAGCTAACACCGGGGAGCTGTTTTTT. It encodes CASSFPTANTGELFF.

This sequence joins TRBV7-8 and TRBJ2-1; D uncertain. The CDR3 has 15 amino acids. CDR1 and CDR2 (germline): SGHVS, FQNEAQ. With 2 bases removed from V and 3 bases from J, the gap between germline ends came to 11 bases. The CDR3 spells CASSLIVTNYNEQFF. Written as DNA, the CDR3 is TGTGCCAGCAGCTTAATTGTAACAAACTACAATGAGCAGTTCTTC. The full variable domain, its missing parts supplied by reference TRBV7-8 and TRBJ2-1, is GAGVSQSPRYKVAKRGQDVALRCDPISGHVSLFWYQQALGQGPEFLTYFQNEAQLDKSGLPSDRFFAERPEGSVSTLKIQRTQQEDSAVYLCASSLIVTNYNEQFFGPGTRLTVL.

A few counts support this clone. Its ends do not fully match the called genes, so a read error is possible. The chain combines TRBV6-5 with TRBJ1-3; TRBD1 aligns across 8 bases. CDR1 is MNHEY and CDR2 is SVGAGI in the germline V gene. The CDR3 spans 14 residues. As DNA, the CDR3 is TGTGCCAGCAGTCCTACCACACCTCTGGACAGGGCCGATTTT. Translating gives CASSPTTPLDRADF.

V is TRBV29-1 and J is TRBJ2-1, with D maybe TRBD1 (7 bases). This CDR3 spans 12 amino acids. Trimming stripped 5 bases from V and 7 bases from J, with 12 bases between. CDR1 and CDR2 (germline): SQVTM, ANQGSEA. The CDR3 DNA is TGCAGCGTTCGGGCAGGGGGGAATGAGCAGTTCTTC. Encoded protein: CSVRAGGNEQFF.

V usage is TRBV9 and J usage is TRBJ1-1; 10 bases are shared with TRBD1. Losses at the gene ends were 4 bases for V and 11 bases for J; bases not matched to a gene: 11. The CDR3 runs to 14 residues. The germline V gene has CDR1 SGDLS and CDR2 YYNGEE. CDR3 sequence (DNA): TGTGCCAGCAGCCCCCGTGGGGACAGGGGATTCGCTTTCTTT. Encoded protein: CASSPRGDRGFAFF.

The rearrangement links TRBV5-1 to TRBJ2-5; D gene ambiguous. The length of the CDR3 is 14 residues. V lost 4 bases and J lost 4, with 14 bases in between. Germline V gene data show CDR1 as SGHRS and CDR2 as YFSETQ. The CDR3 spells CASSGKGFGETQYF. The CDR3 DNA is TGCGCCAGCAGCGGGAAGGGTTTTGGAGAGACCCAGTACTTC.

J is TRBJ2-1 and V is TRBV6-5; 9 bases map to TRBD1. Trimming took 2 bases from V and 3 from J; bases not matched to a gene: 5. The CDR3 is made up of 16 amino acids. Germline assignment: CDR1 MNHEY and CDR2 SVGAGI. Written as DNA, the CDR3 is TGTGCCAGCAGTTACGGGACAGGGTCTTACTACAATGAGCAGTTCTTC. It is translated as CASSYGTGSYYNEQFF.

The gene calls are TRBV30 and TRBJ2-4; TRBD2 matches at 9 bases. V shed 4 bases and J 1 base; nucleotides not matched to a gene: 2. Germline V gives CDR1 GTSNPN, CDR2 SVGIG (reference sequence). The CDR3 runs 14 residues. CDR3 sequence (DNA): TGTGCCTGGACCGGGACTAGCGCCAAAAACATTCAGTACTTC. Its protein product is CAWTGTSAKNIQYF. Looking up the rest from reference TRBV30 and TRBJ2-4 gives the full variable domain: SQTIHQWPATLVQPVGSPLSLECTVEGTSNPNLYWYRQAAGRGLQLLFYSVGIGQISSEVPQNLSASRPQDRQFILSSKKLLLSDSGFYLCAWTGTSAKNIQYFGAGTRLSVL.